These T cell receptor beta chains were read from a single sample in a study of cytomegalovirus exposure and HLA in healthy donors. Sequencing was performed with immunoSEQ multiplex PCR; in TCRdb, only in-frame clones are kept and a portion is missing. The sample has 200,000 to 250,000 clones, just under 85% seen once; the top ten hold more than 0.45%. The sample consisted of PBMCs. These receptors were taken from a woman in her thirties or forties in good health and CMV-seronegative. Each CDR3 is given with its conserved first and last residue. D genes are given only for firm matches. Size is omitted from some rows. Given values are once, few, many or a class for expanded clones.

clone_size	d_call	j_call	v_call	cdr3_length	cdr3_nt	cdr3_aa
NA	NA	TRBJ2-3	TRBV14	15	TGTGCCAGCAGCCAAGACAGGAGGCATGCAGATACGCAGTATTTT	CASSQDRRHADTQYF
once	TRBD2	TRBJ2-5	TRBV11-2	15	TGTGCCAGCAGCTTAGGGTTAGCGGGGGAAGAGACCCAGTACTTC	CASSLGLAGEETQYF
once	NA	TRBJ1-1	TRBV6-1	13	TGTGCCAGCAGTGAAATTCCGAGGACTGAAGCTTTCTTT	CASSEIPRTEAFF
NA	NA	TRBJ1-5	TRBV5-1	14	TGCGCCAGCAGCATAAGTCAGGGTTCTCAGCCCCAGCATTTT	CASSISQGSQPQHF
NA	TRBD1	TRBJ2-7	TRBV27	14	TGTGCCAGCGTACAAATGGACAGGTCCTACGAGCAGTACTTC	CASVQMDRSYEQYF
once	NA	TRBJ2-7	TRBV19	15	TGTGCCAGTAGCCCCGGTTCAGGGTTTGCCTACGAGCAGTACTTC	CASSPGSGFAYEQYF
NA	TRBD1	TRBJ2-2	TRBV29-1	14	TGCAGCGGCCGGGACAGACGGGACACCGGGGAGCTGTTTTTT	CSGRDRRDTGELFF
few	TRBD1	TRBJ1-2	TRBV30	11	TGTGCCGTAGACAGGGTGCGGGGCTACACCTTC	CAVDRVRGYTF
NA	NA	TRBJ1-2	TRBV28	12	TGTGCCAGCAGGACACCTCTGCTCGGCTACACCTTC	CASRTPLLGYTF
NA	NA	TRBJ2-5	TRBV10-3	14	TGTGCCATCGCAAGCCCGACAGCCCAAGAGACCCAGTACTTC	CAIASPTAQETQYF
NA	NA	TRBJ2-7	TRBV15	11	TGTGCCACCAGCAGCCACTACGAGCAGTACTTC	CATSSHYEQYF
NA	TRBD1	TRBJ1-5	TRBV28	15	TGTGCCAGCAGAACAGGACAGGGTAACAATCAGCCCCAGCATTTT	CASRTGQGNNQPQHF
NA	TRBD1	TRBJ2-2	TRBV5-1	18	TGCGCCAGCAGCTTGGTATTGCCGGGACAGGGATCCCCCGGGGAGCTGTTTTTT	CASSLVLPGQGSPGELFF
NA	NA	TRBJ1-1	TRBV15	14	TGTGCCACCAGCAAGGAGGGAAAGAACACTGAAGCTTTCTTT	CATSKEGKNTEAFF
NA	TRBD1	TRBJ1-4	TRBV2	14	TGTGCCAGCACCCGCCAGGGGGCGGATGAAAAACTGTTTTTT	CASTRQGADEKLFF
NA	NA	TRBJ1-2	TRBV29-1	11	TGCAGCGTTGACAGGGACTATGGCTACACCTTC	CSVDRDYGYTF
NA	TRBD2	TRBJ2-7	TRBV6-1	14	TGTGCCACCCACGAGCGGGGGGGCCCCAACGAGCAGTACTTC	CATHERGGPNEQYF
few	TRBD1	TRBJ1-2	TRBV10-3	14	TGTGCCATCACCCGACAGGGCCCATTTTATGGCTACACCTTC	CAITRQGPFYGYTF
NA	TRBD2	TRBJ2-7	TRBV5-6	15	TGTGCCAGCAGCTTGGCGGCTAGCGGGGGTTACGAGCAGTACTTC	CASSLAASGGYEQYF
once	TRBD1	TRBJ1-1	TRBV9	15	TGTGCCAGCAGCCCTCGGACAGGAGGGAACACTGAAGCTTTCTTT	CASSPRTGGNTEAFF
NA	NA	TRBJ2-3	TRBV2	14	TGTGCCAGCGTTAGGGGACAAGGGGACGATACGCAGTATTTT	CASVRGQGDDTQYF
once	NA	TRBJ2-3	TRBV5-4	16	TGTGCCAGCAGCTTGCCGAGGGGGAGGGAAACAGATACGCAGTATTTT	CASSLPRGRETDTQYF
NA	NA	TRBJ1-3	TRBV7-2	15	TGTGCCAGCAGCTTAGACCGAGGCTCTGGAAACACCATATATTTT	CASSLDRGSGNTIYF
few	NA	TRBJ1-5	TRBV4-2	15	TGTGCCAGCAGCCAAGAGGGACAAGCCAATCAGCCCCAGCATTTT	CASSQEGQANQPQHF
NA	NA	TRBJ1-1	TRBV19	14	TGTGCCAGTAGTATATGGGGACAGAACACTGAAGCTTTCTTT	CASSIWGQNTEAFF
NA	TRBD2	TRBJ2-1	TRBV5-5	14	TGTGCCAGCAACTTAGCGGGGGGTTACAATGAGCAGTTCTTC	CASNLAGGYNEQFF
NA	NA	TRBJ1-1	TRBV27	14	TGTGCCAGCAGTTTGGTCAGGGGAAACACTGAAGCTTTCTTT	CASSLVRGNTEAFF
NA	TRBD2	TRBJ2-7	TRBV5-4	14	TGTGCCAGCAGCTCGGCGGGGGAGGGCTACGAGCAGTACTTC	CASSSAGEGYEQYF
few	TRBD1	TRBJ1-6	TRBV5-6	15	TGTGCCAGCAGCATCATCGACAGGGGTAATTCACCCCTCCACTTT	CASSIIDRGNSPLHF
NA	NA	TRBJ1-1	TRBV5-1	15	TGCGCCAGCAGCCCGCTTGCTAACCTCGGGTCTGAAGCTTTCTTT	CASSPLANLGSEAFF
NA	NA	TRBJ1-3	TRBV4-3	16	TGCGCCAGCAGCCAAGATCAGGGATTCTCTGGAAACACCATATATTTT	CASSQDQGFSGNTIYF
once	TRBD1	TRBJ1-6	TRBV7-3	15	TGTGCCAGCAGCTTAAGGGGGACAGGGCTTTCACCCCTCCACTTT	CASSLRGTGLSPLHF
once	NA	TRBJ2-7	TRBV6-6	14	TGTGCCAGCAGTTTCCAGGGCCTAACCTACGAGCAGTACTTC	CASSFQGLTYEQYF
NA	NA	TRBJ1-1	TRBV27	14	TGTGCCAGCAGTTTATATTCGGCGAGGACTGAAGCTTTCTTT	CASSLYSARTEAFF
NA	NA	TRBJ2-5	TRBV5-1	14	TGCGCCAGCAGCTTGGCCGGGGTAGTAGAGACCCAGTACTTC	CASSLAGVVETQYF
few	NA	TRBJ1-4	TRBV5-5	14	TGTGCCAGCAGCTTGTTACACGTTAATGAAAAACTGTTTTTT	CASSLLHVNEKLFF
NA	NA	TRBJ1-1	TRBV2	13	TGTGCCAGCAGTGCACAGGGGAACACTGAAGCTTTCTTT	CASSAQGNTEAFF
NA	TRBD1	TRBJ1-1	TRBV27	14	TGTGCCAGCAGTTTCCGGGACAGGAACACTGAAGCTTTCTTT	CASSFRDRNTEAFF
NA	NA	TRBJ2-3	TRBV10-3	14	TGTGCCATCAGCACGGGACTCCCAGCCGATACGCAGTATTTT	CAISTGLPADTQYF
NA	TRBD1	TRBJ2-4	TRBV11-1	16	TGTGCCAGCAGCTTCGACAGGGGATTTGACAAAAACATTCAGTACTTC	CASSFDRGFDKNIQYF
NA	TRBD2	TRBJ2-3	TRBV11-2	17	TGTGCCAGCAGCTTATTGTCCTCCGGGGGGACCACAGATACGCAGTATTTT	CASSLLSSGGTTDTQYF
NA	NA	TRBJ1-1	TRBV11-3	13	TGTGCCAGCAGCTCGTCAGGGGTCACTGAAGCTTTCTTT	CASSSSGVTEAFF
NA	NA	TRBJ2-7	TRBV9	16	TGTGCCAGCAGCGTAGGGCCAAGGGCCGGGGACTACGAGCAGTACTTC	CASSVGPRAGDYEQYF
NA	TRBD2	TRBJ2-7	TRBV19	15	TGTGCCAGTAGTAGCACTAGCGGGGGGTTCTACGAGCAGTACTTC	CASSSTSGGFYEQYF
once	NA	TRBJ2-1	TRBV7-8	15	TGTGCCAGCAGCTTAAGAGACAGGCCCTACAATGAGCAGTTCTTC	CASSLRDRPYNEQFF
NA	TRBD1	TRBJ1-2	TRBV6-5	14	TGTGCCAGCAGGCCCGGGACAGCTCAATATGGCTACACCTTC	CASRPGTAQYGYTF